These 31 T cell receptor beta chains were all obtained from the same sample, sequenced in a study of STAT3 mutations in large granular lymphocyte leukemia. Notes on the study in general: Every T-cell large granular lymphocyte leukemia patient had at least one immunodominant TCR beta clonotype.

Their recognized antigens are unknown. The method was immunoSEQ multiplex PCR; TCRdb's version includes in-frame clones alone and lacks a portion of them. The sample contains approximately 29,000 clones, more than 75% of which appear only once. Sequencing was carried out using peripheral blood mononuclear cells. Receptors originate from a man aged 55 to 69 with T-cell large granular lymphocyte leukemia. Some clones in this sample may be carry-over from other donors' samples.

This clone has more than one count but fewer than ten. V gene TRBV6-1 combines with J gene TRBJ2-1; unclear D gene. Per the germline V gene, CDR1 is MNHNS and CDR2 is SASEGT. V lost 8 bases and J 9 bases, leaving 17 bases between the germline ends. The CDR3 covers 13 residues. CDR3 protein: CASPRSGLGEQFF. CDR3 nucleotide sequence: TGTGCCAGCCCCCGATCTGGTTTAGGTGAGCAGTTCTTC.

V and J are TRBV5-1 and TRBJ1-4, with D tentatively TRBD1 (6 bases). V lost 3 bases and J 3 bases, leaving 15 bases between the germline ends. This CDR3 comprises 16 residues. CDR1 and CDR2 (germline): SGHRS, YFSETQ. In DNA form, the CDR3 reads TGCGCCAGCAGCTACTCCTACAGGGATTCTAATGAAAAACTGTTTTTT. It codes for CASSYSYRDSNEKLFF.

The genes are TRBV9 and TRBJ2-2; D unresolved. The V and J ends lost 3 bases and 3 bases respectively, with 12 bases between them. CDR3 length equals 15 residues. CDR1 SGDLS and CDR2 YYNGEE come from the germline V gene. Here the CDR3 reads CASSAAGRYTGELFF. CDR3 DNA sequence: TGTGCCAGCAGCGCCGCCGGACGGTACACCGGGGAGCTGTTTTTT.

The genes are TRBV15 and TRBJ2-2, with TRBD1 matching over 7 bases. Germline trimming cut 0 bases from V and 7 bases from J; bases unmatched to any gene: 11. Per germline, CDR1 LNHNV and CDR2 YYDKDF (reference sequence). CDR3 length: 17 residues. The CDR3 bases are TGTGCCACCAGCAGAGATCTAGGGGGCAGGGCCGGCGGGGAGCTGTTTTTT. It is translated as CATSRDLGGRAGGELFF.

V is TRBV30 and J is TRBJ1-2; TRBD1 aligns across 7 bases. The CDR3 contains 15 residues. Germline loops: CDR1 GTSNPN, CDR2 SVGIG (reference sequence). The junction had 15 bases not matched to a gene; V was cut back by 3 bases and J by 8 bases. This chain's CDR3 is CAWSPRLTDRAGYTF. As DNA, the CDR3 is TGTGCCTGGAGCCCAAGACTGACTGACAGGGCGGGCTACACCTTC.

This chain joins TRBV5-6 and TRBJ2-7, with D maybe TRBD1 (6 bases). V was shortened by 3 bases and J by 2 bases, with 9 bases between the two germline ends. The germline V gene encodes CDR1 SGHDT and CDR2 YYEEEE. The CDR3 runs 13 residues. CDR3 sequence reads: CASSSTGTYEQYF. DNA for the CDR3: TGTGCCAGCAGCTCGACAGGTACCTACGAGCAGTACTTC.

DNA of the CDR3: TGTGCCACCCGTTCCCGACCGGACACAGATACGCAGTATTTT. As protein: CATRSRPDTDTQYF. This chain uses TRBV10-3 with TRBJ2-3; no definite D call. This CDR3 is 14 amino acids long. CDR1 ENHRY and CDR2 SYGVKD come from the germline V gene. Trimming cost V 10 bases and J 2 bases, with 16 bases left between them.

The genes are TRBV7-9 and TRBJ2-5; D might be TRBD2 (6 bases). The CDR3 is 13 residues long. CDR1 is SEHNR, CDR2 FQNEAQ, per germline (reference sequence). V was shortened by 4 bases and J by 3 bases, with 9 bases between the two germline ends. CDR3: CASSWGGEETQYF. The CDR3 DNA is TGTGCCAGCAGCTGGGGAGGTGAAGAGACCCAGTACTTC.

This CDR3 is CASSRPGAGSEKLFF. In DNA form, the CDR3 reads TGTGCCAGCAGCCGCCCGGGGGCTGGGAGTGAAAAACTGTTTTTT. The rearrangement joins TRBV25-1 to TRBJ1-4; tentatively, D is TRBD1 (6 bases). Germline CDR1 reads MGHDK; CDR2 reads SYGVNS. V was trimmed by 6 bases and J by 7 bases, leaving 18 bases between them. CDR3 size: 15 residues.

J is TRBJ1-1 and V is TRBV6-5, with 7 bases that match TRBD1. The CDR3 is 15 amino acids. V dropped 5 bases and J dropped 1; count of bases not matched to a gene: 7. Germline V gives CDR1 MNHEY, CDR2 SVGAGI. As DNA, the CDR3 is TGTGCCAGCAGTGCACAGGGGCACGGGAACACTGAAGCTTTCTTT. This encodes CASSAQGHGNTEAFF.

This sequence joins TRBV18 and TRBJ2-5, with TRBD2 identical over 7 bases. V was pared by 1 base and J by 4 bases, with 3 bases of the junction left unmatched. Germline V gene data show CDR1 as KGHSH and CDR2 as LQKENI. The CDR3 consists of 14 residues. Here the CDR3 DNA reads TGTGCCAGCTCACCACGGGCTAGCGGAGAGACCCAGTACTTC. Amino acids: CASSPRASGETQYF.

The chain links TRBV5-1 to TRBJ1-3; no firm D call. This CDR3 has 14 amino acids. Germline values: CDR1 SGHRS, CDR2 YFSETQ. Trimming pared 6 bases from V and 0 bases from J, leaving 10 bases between. As DNA, the CDR3 is TGCGCCAGCACGCCAGGAACCTCTGGAAACACCATATATTTT. Protein: CASTPGTSGNTIYF.

This clone occurred a few times. The chain carries TRBV28 and TRBJ1-1; 7 bases map to TRBD1. In germline, CDR1 is MDHEN, CDR2 SYDVKM. V shed 6 bases and J 4 bases; nucleotides not matched to a gene: 5. This CDR3 contains 13 residues. CDR3 amino acids: CASRSTGATEAFF. Here the CDR3 DNA reads TGTGCCAGCAGGTCCACAGGGGCCACTGAAGCTTTCTTT.

This chain uses TRBV6-5 with TRBJ2-7, with D possibly matching TRBD1 (6 bases). Germline lookup yields CDR1 MNHEY and CDR2 SVGAGI. The V gene lost 2 bases and the J gene lost 6 bases, with 17 bases spanning the gap. This CDR3 has 15 amino acids. The DNA for the CDR3 is TGTGCCAGCAGTTACACAGGGTTCCCTCGGGGCGAGCAGTACTTC. Protein product: CASSYTGFPRGEQYF.

This clone was detected only once. This chain connects TRBV29-1 to TRBJ2-2; no clear D. CDR1 SQVTM and CDR2 ANQGSEA come from the germline V gene. Between the trimmed V and J ends, which lost 8 bases and 6 bases, there was a span of 19 bases. This CDR3 comprises 14 residues. The CDR3 nucleotides are TGCAGCATACAAAATGGCCTTGGGGCCGGGGAGCTGTTTTTT. Its translation is CSIQNGLGAGELFF.

The V call is TRBV27, the J call TRBJ2-3; TRBD2 agrees at 7 bases. Per the germline V gene, CDR1 is MNHEY and CDR2 is SMNVEV (reference sequence). V lost 5 bases, J lost 7 bases, and 15 bases stayed unmatched. The CDR3 sequence is 16 residues long. In nucleotides, the CDR3 is TGTGCCAGCAGTCCATTAATCGGGACTATCACGCATACGCAGTATTTT. This codes for CASSPLIGTITHTQYF.

This rearrangement joins TRBV28 to TRBJ2-7; TRBD1 matches 8 bases. With 9 bases clipped from V and 7 bases from J, the junction kept 14 bases outside the gene matches. CDR1 is MDHEN and CDR2 is SYDVKM in the germline V gene. This CDR3 has 14 residues. The CDR3, as DNA: TGTGCCAGTAAACGGGGACAGGCGACGCGGGAGCAGTACTTC. It codes for CASKRGQATREQYF.

The chain carries TRBV29-1 and TRBJ2-7; tentatively, D is TRBD2 (6 bases). The CDR3 sequence is 12 residues long. CDR1 and CDR2 from the germline V gene are SQVTM and ANQGSEA. Trimming pared 8 bases from V and 5 bases from J, leaving 16 bases between. CDR3 in amino acids: CSSRTGTDEQYF. In nucleotides, the CDR3 is TGCAGCAGTCGGACGGGGACTGACGAGCAGTACTTC.

This chain links TRBV15 with TRBJ2-5; tentatively, D is TRBD1 or TRBD2 (6 bases each). The CDR3 is 16 residues long. Germline-derived CDR1 and CDR2 are LNHNV and YYDKDF (reference sequence). With 0 bases removed from V and 5 bases from J, the gap between germline ends came to 16 bases. CDR3 nucleotide sequence: TGTGCCACCAGCAGAGATCATGGGCAGGGGAGGGAGACCCAGTACTTC. Protein product: CATSRDHGQGRETQYF.

The chain employs TRBV19 and TRBJ2-1; D is ambiguous. The V and J ends lost 6 bases and 2 bases respectively, with 8 bases between them. This CDR3 region has 13 residues. CDR1 and CDR2 (germline): LNHDA, SQIVND (reference sequence). The CDR3 reads CASSQIPYNEQFF. The CDR3 DNA reads TGTGCCAGTAGCCAGATACCCTACAATGAGCAGTTCTTC.

Comments on this clone: At one end the junction does not follow the germline gene, possibly because of a read error. The chain has TRBV6-5 and TRBJ1-6, with D possibly TRBD1 on 6 matching bases. The CDR3 is 16 amino acids. The germline V gene has CDR1 MNHEY and CDR2 SVGAGI. The CDR3 here is CASSYAQGWNNSLLHF. CDR3 in DNA: TGTGCCAGCAGTTACGCACAGGGATGGAATAATTCACTCCTCCACTTT.

The J gene is TRBJ1-4, the V gene TRBV5-1; a possible D gene is TRBD1 (5 bases). CDR3 length: 15 amino acids. Germline CDR1 SGHRS, CDR2 YFSETQ. Deletions cut 8 bases from V and 8 bases from J, with 22 bases between. The CDR3 coding sequence is TGCGCCAGTAATTCGGGGGGTACTGGACTCGAAAAACTGTTTTTT. Translation: CASNSGGTGLEKLFF.

This chain uses TRBV5-1 with TRBJ1-2; 9 bases align to TRBD1. Germline CDR1 is SGHRS and CDR2 is YFSETQ. The V gene end was trimmed by 5 bases and the J gene end by 2 bases; junction bases not matched to a gene: 4. The CDR3 contains 14 residues. The CDR3 DNA reads TGCGCCAGCAGGGGGGGGACAGGGAACTATGGCTACACCTTC. Protein sequence: CASRGGTGNYGYTF. Complete variable domain (other parts from reference TRBV5-1 and TRBJ1-2): KAGVTQTPRYLIKTRGQQVTLSCSPISGHRSVSWYQQTPGQGLQFLFEYFSETQRNKGNFPGRFSGRQFSNSRSEMNVSTLELGDSALYLCASRGGTGNYGYTFGSGTRLTVV.

The V call is TRBV6-6, the J call TRBJ1-2, with TRBD1 as a possible D gene (5 bases). The CDR3 length is 14 residues. V was pared by 5 bases and J by 5 bases, with 15 bases between. Germline-derived CDR1 and CDR2 are MNHNY and SVGAGI (reference sequence). The CDR3, as DNA: TGTGCCAGCAGTCACACCCCGGGACCATATGGCTACACCTTC. Encoded protein: CASSHTPGPYGYTF.

The V gene is TRBV5-1, the J gene TRBJ1-5, with 9 positions matching TRBD1. V was clipped by 4 bases and J by 4 bases; unmatched bases: 9. The germline gives CDR1 SGHRS, CDR2 YFSETQ. The CDR3 is 16 amino acids. The CDR3: CASSPTGTGPNQPQHF. The CDR3, as DNA: TGCGCCAGCAGCCCAACCGGGACAGGGCCAAATCAGCCCCAGCATTTT.

V is TRBV4-2 and J is TRBJ1-1; tentatively, D is TRBD1 (5 bases). The germline gives CDR1 LGHNA, CDR2 YNFKEQ. The CDR3 runs 15 residues. The V end was cut by 0 bases, the J end by 0 bases, with 8 bases between. CDR3 sequence (DNA): TGTGCCAGCAGCCAAGAAGGGGTCCTGAACACTGAAGCTTTCTTT. Residues: CASSQEGVLNTEAFF.

Note on this clone: Its ends do not fully match the called genes, so a read error is possible. The V gene is TRBV30, the J gene TRBJ1-1, with 9 bases aligning to TRBD1. The CDR3 length is 15 residues. CDR1 is GTSNPN, CDR2 SVGIG, per germline (reference sequence). The CDR3 loop is CAWSAQNIPGTGTNF. The CDR3 DNA is TGTGCCTGGAGTGCCCAAAACATCCCAGGGACAGGGACCAACTTT.

This clone was seen only once. This chain connects TRBV5-5 to TRBJ1-1; possible D gene TRBD1, 5 bases. This CDR3 comprises 15 residues. Trimming removed 0 bases at V and 7 bases at J, with 16 bases between. Germline CDR1 is SGHKS and CDR2 is YYEKEE (reference sequence). The CDR3: CASSLASGGISEAFF. CDR3 nucleotides: TGTGCCAGCAGCTTGGCTTCGGGGGGGATCAGTGAAGCTTTCTTT.

This chain connects TRBV12-5 to TRBJ2-1; TRBD1 aligns across 9 bases. CDR3 length equals 17 residues. V lost 0 bases to trimming and J lost 6 bases; unmatched junction nucleotides: 9. Germline CDR1 and CDR2: LGHNT and FRNRAP. This CDR3 is CASGLVLGTGYANEQFF. CDR3 bases: TGTGCTAGTGGTTTGGTACTGGGGACAGGGTACGCCAATGAGCAGTTCTTC.

The gene calls are TRBV30 and TRBJ2-7, with 10 bases that match TRBD1. The J segment lost 4 bases and the V segment lost 4 bases, leaving 4 bases of the junction unmatched. The CDR3 is 13 amino acids. Germline loops: CDR1 GTSNPN, CDR2 SVGIG (reference sequence). The CDR3 here is CAWIRDRGYEQYF. DNA for the CDR3: TGTGCCTGGATCCGGGACAGGGGATACGAGCAGTACTTC. Drawing the rest from reference TRBV30 and TRBJ2-7, the complete variable domain is SQTIHQWPATLVQPVGSPLSLECTVEGTSNPNLYWYRQAAGRGLQLLFYSVGIGQISSEVPQNLSASRPQDRQFILSSKKLLLSDSGFYLCAWIRDRGYEQYFGPGTRLTVT.

The rearrangement links TRBV30 to TRBJ1-3; no clear D gene. In germline, CDR1 is GTSNPN, CDR2 SVGIG (reference sequence). V lost 5 bases and J 0 bases, leaving 11 bases between the germline ends. The CDR3 has 14 residues. The CDR3 nucleotides are TGTGCCTGGGATCGACGGTCCTCTGGAAACACCATATATTTT. The encoded protein is CAWDRRSSGNTIYF. The whole variable domain, remainder taken from reference TRBV30 and TRBJ1-3, is SQTIHQWPATLVQPVGSPLSLECTVEGTSNPNLYWYRQAAGRGLQLLFYSVGIGQISSEVPQNLSASRPQDRQFILSSKKLLLSDSGFYLCAWDRRSSGNTIYFGEGSWLTVV.